This T cell receptor beta chain was recorded in a study of blood T cell repertoires in COVID-19. As for the study in general: COVID-19 samples from acute and convalescent phases originated in the United States, Italy and Spain.

Clones were read by immunoSEQ multiplex PCR, and TCRdb kept only the in-frame ones, dropping some. The table has about 50,000 clones, 90% seen once. V shed 4 bases and J shed 7 bases, with 15 bases lying between them. CDR3 length: 14 amino acids. From germline, CDR1 is KGHDR and CDR2 SFDVKD. Specimen: peripheral blood. This sequence was found in a human donor in a cohort sampled during active COVID-19. The gene calls are TRBV24-1 and TRBJ1-2; possibly TRBD1 for D (5 bases). The CDR3 is CATSDPGRGGGYTF. The DNA for the CDR3 is TGTGCCACCAGTGACCCAGGTCGCGGGGGTGGCTACACCTTC.